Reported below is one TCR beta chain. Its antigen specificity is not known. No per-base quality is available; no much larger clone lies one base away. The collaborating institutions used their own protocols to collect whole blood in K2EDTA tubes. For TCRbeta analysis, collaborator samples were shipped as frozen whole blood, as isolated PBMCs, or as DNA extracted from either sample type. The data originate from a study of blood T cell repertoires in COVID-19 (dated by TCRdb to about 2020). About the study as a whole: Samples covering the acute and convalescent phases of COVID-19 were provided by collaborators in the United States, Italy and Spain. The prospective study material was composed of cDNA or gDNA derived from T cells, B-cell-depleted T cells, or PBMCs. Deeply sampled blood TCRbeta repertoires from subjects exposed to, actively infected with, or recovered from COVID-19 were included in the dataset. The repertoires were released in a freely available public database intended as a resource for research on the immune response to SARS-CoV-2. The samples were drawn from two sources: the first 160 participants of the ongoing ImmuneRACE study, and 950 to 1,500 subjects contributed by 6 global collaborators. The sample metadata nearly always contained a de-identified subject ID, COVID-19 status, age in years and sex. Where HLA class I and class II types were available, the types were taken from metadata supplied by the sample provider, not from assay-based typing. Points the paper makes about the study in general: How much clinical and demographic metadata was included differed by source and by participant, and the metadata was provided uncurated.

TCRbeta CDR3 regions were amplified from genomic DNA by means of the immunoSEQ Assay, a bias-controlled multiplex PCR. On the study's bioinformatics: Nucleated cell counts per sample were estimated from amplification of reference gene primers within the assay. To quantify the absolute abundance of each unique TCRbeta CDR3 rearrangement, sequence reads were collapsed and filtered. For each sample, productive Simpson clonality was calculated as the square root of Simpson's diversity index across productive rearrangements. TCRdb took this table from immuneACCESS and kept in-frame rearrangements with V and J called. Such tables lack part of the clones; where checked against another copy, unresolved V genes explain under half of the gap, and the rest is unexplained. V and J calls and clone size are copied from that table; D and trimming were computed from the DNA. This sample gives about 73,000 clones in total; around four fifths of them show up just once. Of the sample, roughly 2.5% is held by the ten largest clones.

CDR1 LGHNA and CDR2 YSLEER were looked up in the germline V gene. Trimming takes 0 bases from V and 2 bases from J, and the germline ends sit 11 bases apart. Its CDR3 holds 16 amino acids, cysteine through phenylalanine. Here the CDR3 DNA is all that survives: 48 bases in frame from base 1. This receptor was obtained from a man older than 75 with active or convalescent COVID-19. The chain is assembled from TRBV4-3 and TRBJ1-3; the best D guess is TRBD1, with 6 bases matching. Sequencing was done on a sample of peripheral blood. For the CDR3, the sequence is CASSQEEGGAGNTIYF. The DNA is TGCGCCAGCAGCCAAGAGGAAGGGGGGGCTGGAAACACCATATATTTT.